This record looks at one T cell receptor beta chain sequence and its context. These data belong to a study of control samples from healthy donors and cancer patients. Germline CDR1 ENHRY, CDR2 SYGVKD. This CDR3 is 12 amino acids long. Trimming pared 3 bases from V and 1 base from J, leaving 4 bases between. Produced via immunoSEQ multiplex PCR; TCRdb's table is partial and in-frame only. This sample carries approximately 90,000 clones, about 87% of them seen once, and the ten largest clones take under 15%. V and J are TRBV10-3 and TRBJ2-7, with D unresolved. The receptor's source is a woman between 70 and 85 years old in good health. Input material: blood. As DNA, the CDR3 is TGTGCCATCAGTGATCTATCCTACGAGCAGTACTTC. Translation gives CAISDLSYEQYF.